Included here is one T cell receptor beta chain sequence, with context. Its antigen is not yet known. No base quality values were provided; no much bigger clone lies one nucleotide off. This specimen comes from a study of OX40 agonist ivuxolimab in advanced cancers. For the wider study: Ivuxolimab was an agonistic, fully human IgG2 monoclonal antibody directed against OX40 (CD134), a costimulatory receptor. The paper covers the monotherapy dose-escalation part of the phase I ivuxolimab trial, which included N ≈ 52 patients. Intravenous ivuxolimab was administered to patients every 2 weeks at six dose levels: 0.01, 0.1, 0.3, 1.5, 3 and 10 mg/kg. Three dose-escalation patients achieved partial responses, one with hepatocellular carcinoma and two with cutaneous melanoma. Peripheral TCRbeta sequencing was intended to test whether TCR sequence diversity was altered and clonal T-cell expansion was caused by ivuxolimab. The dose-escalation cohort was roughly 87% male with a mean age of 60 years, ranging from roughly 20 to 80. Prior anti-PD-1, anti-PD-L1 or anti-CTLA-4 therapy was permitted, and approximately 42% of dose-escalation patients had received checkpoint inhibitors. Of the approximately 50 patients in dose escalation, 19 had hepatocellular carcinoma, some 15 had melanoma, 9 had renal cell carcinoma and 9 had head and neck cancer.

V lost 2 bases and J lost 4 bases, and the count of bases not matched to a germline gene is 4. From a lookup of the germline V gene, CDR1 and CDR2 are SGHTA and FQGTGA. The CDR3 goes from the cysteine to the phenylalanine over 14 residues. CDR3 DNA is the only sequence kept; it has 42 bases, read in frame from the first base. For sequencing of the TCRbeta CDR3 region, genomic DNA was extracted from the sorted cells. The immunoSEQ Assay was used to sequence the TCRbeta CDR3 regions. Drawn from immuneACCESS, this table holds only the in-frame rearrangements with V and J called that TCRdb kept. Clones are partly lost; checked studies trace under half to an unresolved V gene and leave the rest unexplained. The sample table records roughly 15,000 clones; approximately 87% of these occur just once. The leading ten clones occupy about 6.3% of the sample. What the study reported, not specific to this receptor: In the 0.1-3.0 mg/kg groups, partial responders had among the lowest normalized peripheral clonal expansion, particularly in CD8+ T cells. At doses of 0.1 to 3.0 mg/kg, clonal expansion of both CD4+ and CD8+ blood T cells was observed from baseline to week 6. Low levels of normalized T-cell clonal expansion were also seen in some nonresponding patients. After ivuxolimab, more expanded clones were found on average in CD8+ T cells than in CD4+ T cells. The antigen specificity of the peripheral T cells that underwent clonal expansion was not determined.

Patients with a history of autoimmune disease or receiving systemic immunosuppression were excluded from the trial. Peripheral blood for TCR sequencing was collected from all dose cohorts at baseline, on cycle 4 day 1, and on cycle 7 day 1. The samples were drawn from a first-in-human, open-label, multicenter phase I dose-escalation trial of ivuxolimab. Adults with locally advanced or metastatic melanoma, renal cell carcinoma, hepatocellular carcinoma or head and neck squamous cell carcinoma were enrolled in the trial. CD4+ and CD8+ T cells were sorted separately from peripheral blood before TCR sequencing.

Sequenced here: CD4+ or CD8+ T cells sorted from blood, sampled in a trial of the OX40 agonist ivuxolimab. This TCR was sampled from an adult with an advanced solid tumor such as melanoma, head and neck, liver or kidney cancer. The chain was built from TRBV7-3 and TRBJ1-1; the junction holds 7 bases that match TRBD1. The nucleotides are TGTGCCAGCAGCTTACGACAGGGCACCACTGAAGCTTTCTTT. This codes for CASSLRQGTTEAFF.